The text below deals with one T cell receptor beta chain. Its antigen is still unknown. A much bigger clone sits one base away, suggesting this may be a read error. Amplified TCR beta CDR3 regions came from RNA transcripts. HTBI primers drove first-round RT-PCR of the TCR CDR3. TCRdb reprocessed the multiplex PCR reads via MiXCR and lists one record per CDR3 protein. The sample has about 180,000 distinct CDR3 sequences, 9.4% seen once. The data stem from a study of T cells in Graves' hyperthyroidism and ophthalmopathy. The PBMCs were taken from about 10 ml of fresh peripheral blood. With 4 bases removed from V and 6 bases from J, the gap between germline ends came to 13 bases. This CDR3 is 14 amino acids long. Overall study findings and caveats: Ophthalmopathy stood apart from stable hyperthyroidism in a 13 V-J model. Peripheral blood also featured most of the thyroid clonotypes expanded above 0.001.

The receptor comes from a woman aged 18-29 years with Graves' hyperthyroidism that later progressed to Graves' ophthalmopathy. This chain links TRBV12-3 or TRBV12-4 with TRBJ2-1, with D uncertain. What was sequenced was blood. The CDR3 is CASSSEGPINEQFF. The CDR3, as DNA: TGTGCCAGCAGTTCAGAAGGACCCATCAATGAGCAGTTCTTC.